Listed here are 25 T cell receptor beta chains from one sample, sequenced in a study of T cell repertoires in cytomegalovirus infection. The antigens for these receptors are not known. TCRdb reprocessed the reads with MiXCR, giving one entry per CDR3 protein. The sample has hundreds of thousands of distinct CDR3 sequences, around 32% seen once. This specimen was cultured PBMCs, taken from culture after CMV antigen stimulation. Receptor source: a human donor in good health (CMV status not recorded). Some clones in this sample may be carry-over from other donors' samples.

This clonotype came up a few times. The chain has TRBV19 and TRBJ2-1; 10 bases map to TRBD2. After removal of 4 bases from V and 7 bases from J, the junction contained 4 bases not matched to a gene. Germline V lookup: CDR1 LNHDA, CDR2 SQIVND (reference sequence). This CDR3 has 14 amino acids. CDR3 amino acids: CASSKAGGPNEQFF. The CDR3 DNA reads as TGTGCCAGTAGTAAAGCGGGAGGGCCTAATGAGCAGTTCTTC.

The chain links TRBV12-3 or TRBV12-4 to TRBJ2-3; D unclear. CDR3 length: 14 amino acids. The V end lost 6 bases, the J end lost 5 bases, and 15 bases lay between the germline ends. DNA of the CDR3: TGTGCCAGCAGCTCACGGCTCCGGTTAGATACGCAGTATTTT. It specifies CASSSRLRLDTQYF.

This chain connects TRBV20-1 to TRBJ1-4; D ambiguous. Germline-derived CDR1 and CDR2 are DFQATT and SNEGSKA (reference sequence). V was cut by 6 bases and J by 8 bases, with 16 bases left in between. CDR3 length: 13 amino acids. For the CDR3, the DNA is TGCAGTGCAACTCGGGATGCTGGGGAAAAACTGTTTTTT. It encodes CSATRDAGEKLFF.

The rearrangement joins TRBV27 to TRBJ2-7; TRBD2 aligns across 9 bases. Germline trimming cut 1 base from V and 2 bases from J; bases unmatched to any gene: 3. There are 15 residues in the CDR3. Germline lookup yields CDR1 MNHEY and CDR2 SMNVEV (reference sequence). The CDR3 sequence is CASSLYSGSTYEQYF. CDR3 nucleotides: TGTGCCAGCAGTTTATATAGCGGGAGTACCTACGAGCAGTACTTC.

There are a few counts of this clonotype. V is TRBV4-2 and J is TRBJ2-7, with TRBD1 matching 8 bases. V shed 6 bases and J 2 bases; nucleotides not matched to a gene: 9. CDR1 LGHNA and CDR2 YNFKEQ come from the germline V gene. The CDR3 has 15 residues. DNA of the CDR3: TGTGCCAGCAGGATGACCGGGACAGGAGCCTACGAGCAGTACTTC. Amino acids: CASRMTGTGAYEQYF.

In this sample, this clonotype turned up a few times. CDR3 sequence reads: CSVQGQTRGADTQYF. For the CDR3, the DNA is TGCAGCGTTCAAGGGCAGACGAGGGGCGCAGATACGCAGTATTTT. V gene TRBV29-1 combines with J gene TRBJ2-3; D might be TRBD1 or TRBD2, each matching 5 bases. The CDR3 runs to 15 residues. V was cut by 5 bases and J by 4 bases, with 19 bases left in between. CDR1 and CDR2 (germline): SQVTM, ANQGSEA.

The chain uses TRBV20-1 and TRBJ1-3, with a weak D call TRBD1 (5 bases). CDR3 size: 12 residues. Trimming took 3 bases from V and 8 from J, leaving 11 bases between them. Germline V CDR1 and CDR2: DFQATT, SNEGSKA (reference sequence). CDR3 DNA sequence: TGCAGTGCTAGGTTCAGGGCTGACACCATATATTTT. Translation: CSARFRADTIYF.

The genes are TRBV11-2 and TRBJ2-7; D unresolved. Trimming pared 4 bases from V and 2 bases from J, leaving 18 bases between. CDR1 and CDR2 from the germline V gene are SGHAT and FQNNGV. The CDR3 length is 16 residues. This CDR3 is CASSSTLSSVPYEQYF. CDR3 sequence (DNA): TGTGCCAGCAGCTCCACCCTTAGTTCAGTACCCTACGAGCAGTACTTC.

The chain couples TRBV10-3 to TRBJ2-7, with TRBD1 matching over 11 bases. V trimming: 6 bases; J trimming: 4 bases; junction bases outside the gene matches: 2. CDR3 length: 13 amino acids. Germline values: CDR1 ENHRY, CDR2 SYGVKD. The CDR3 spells CAIRDRGQYEQYF. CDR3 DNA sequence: TGTGCCATCAGGGACAGGGGGCAGTACGAGCAGTACTTC.

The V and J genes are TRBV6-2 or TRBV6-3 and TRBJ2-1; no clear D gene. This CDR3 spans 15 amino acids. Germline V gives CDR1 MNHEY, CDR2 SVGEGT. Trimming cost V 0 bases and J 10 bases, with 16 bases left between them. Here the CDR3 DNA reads TGTGCCAGCAGTTACTCGAGGTCGGCCCTCTTAGAGCAGTTCTTC. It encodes CASSYSRSALLEQFF.

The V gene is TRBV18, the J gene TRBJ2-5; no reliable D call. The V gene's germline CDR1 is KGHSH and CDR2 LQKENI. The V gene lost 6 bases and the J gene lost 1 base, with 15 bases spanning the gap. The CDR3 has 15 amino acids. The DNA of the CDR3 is TGTGCCAGCTCGTCGGGTTCCCAGACCCAAGAGACCCAGTACTTC. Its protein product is CASSSGSQTQETQYF. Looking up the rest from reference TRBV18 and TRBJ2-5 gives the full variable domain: NAGVMQNPRHLVRRRGQEARLRCSPMKGHSHVYWYRQLPEEGLKFMVYLQKENIIDESGMPKERFSAEFPKEGPSILRIQQVVRGDSAAYFCASSSGSQTQETQYFGPGTRLLVL.

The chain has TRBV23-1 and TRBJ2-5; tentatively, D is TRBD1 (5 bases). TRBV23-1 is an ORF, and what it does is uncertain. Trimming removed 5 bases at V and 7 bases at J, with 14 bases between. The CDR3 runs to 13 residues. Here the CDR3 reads CASSRGFVRTQYF. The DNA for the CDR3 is TGCGCCAGCAGTAGGGGATTCGTGAGGACCCAGTACTTC.

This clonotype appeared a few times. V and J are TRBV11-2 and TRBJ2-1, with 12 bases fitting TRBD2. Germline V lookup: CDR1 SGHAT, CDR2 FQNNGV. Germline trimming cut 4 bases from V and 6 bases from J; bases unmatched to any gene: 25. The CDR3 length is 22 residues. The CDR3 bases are TGTGCCAGCAGCTCGACGCGCGGACAGCGGACTAGCGGGAACCGCCCGAGCAATGAGCAGTTCTTC. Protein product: CASSSTRGQRTSGNRPSNEQFF.

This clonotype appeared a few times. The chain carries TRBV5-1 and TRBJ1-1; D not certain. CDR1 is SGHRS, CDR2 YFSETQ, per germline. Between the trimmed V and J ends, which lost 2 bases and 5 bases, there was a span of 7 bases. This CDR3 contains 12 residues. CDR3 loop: CASSLPATEAFF. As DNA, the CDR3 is TGCGCCAGCAGCTTACCCGCGACTGAAGCTTTCTTT.

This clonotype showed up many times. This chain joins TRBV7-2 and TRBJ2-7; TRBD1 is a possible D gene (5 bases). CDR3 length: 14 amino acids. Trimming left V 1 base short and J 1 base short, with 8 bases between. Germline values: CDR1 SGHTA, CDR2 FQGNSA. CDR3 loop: CASSLVKGSYEQYF. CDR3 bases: TGTGCCAGCAGCTTAGTTAAGGGGTCCTACGAGCAGTACTTC.

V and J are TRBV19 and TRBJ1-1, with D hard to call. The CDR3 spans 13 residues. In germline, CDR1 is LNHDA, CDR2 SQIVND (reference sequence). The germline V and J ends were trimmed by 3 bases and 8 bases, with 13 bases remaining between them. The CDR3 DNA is TGTGCCAGTAGTATTATCTCGGCAGACGAAGCTTTCTTT. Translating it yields CASSIISADEAFF.

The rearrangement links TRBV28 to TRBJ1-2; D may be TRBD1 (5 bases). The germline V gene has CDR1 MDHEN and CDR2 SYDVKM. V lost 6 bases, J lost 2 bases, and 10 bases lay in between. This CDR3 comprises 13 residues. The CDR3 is CASRGGGNYGYTF. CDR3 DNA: TGTGCCAGCAGGGGGGGGGGGAACTATGGCTACACCTTC.

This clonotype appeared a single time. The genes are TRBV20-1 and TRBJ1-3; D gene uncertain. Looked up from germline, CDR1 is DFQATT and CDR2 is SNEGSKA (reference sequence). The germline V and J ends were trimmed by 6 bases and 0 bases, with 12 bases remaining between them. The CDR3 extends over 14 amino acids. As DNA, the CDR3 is TGCAGTGCCAGTCAGTATATCTCTGGAAACACCATATATTTT. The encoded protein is CSASQYISGNTIYF.

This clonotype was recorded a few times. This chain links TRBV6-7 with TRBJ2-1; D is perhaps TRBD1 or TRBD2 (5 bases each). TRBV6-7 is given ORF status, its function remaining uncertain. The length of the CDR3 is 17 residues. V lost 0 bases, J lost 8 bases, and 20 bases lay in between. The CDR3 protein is CASSYSALGGDADEQFF. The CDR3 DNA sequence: TGTGCCAGCAGTTACTCGGCCCTTGGGGGAGATGCCGATGAGCAGTTCTTC.

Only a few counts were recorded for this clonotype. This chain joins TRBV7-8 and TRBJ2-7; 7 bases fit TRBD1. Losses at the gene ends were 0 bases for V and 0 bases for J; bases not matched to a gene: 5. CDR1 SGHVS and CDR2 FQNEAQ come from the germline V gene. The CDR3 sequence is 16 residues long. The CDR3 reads CASSLAPGQYSYEQYF. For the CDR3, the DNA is TGTGCCAGCAGCTTAGCGCCGGGACAGTACTCCTACGAGCAGTACTTC.

This CDR3 reads CASGEGPLHF. CDR3 bases: TGTGCCAGCGGGGAGGGTCCCCTCCACTTT. The chain couples TRBV6-1 to TRBJ1-6; D remains ambiguous. This CDR3 has 10 residues. V dropped 8 bases and J dropped 13 bases, with 9 bases sitting between them. Germline CDR1 MNHNS, CDR2 SASEGT.

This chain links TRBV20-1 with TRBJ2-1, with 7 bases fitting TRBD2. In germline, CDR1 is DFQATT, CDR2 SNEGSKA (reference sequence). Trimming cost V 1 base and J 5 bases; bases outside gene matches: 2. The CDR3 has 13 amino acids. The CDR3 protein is CSARASGDNEQFF. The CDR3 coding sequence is TGCAGTGCTAGAGCTAGCGGAGACAATGAGCAGTTCTTC.

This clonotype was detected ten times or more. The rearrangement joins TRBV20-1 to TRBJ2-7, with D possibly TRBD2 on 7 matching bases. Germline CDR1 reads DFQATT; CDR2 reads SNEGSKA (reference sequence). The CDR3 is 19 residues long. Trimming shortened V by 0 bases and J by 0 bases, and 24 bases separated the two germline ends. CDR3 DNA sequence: TGCAGTGCTAGAGACGGGGGAGGGGGTCCCACCGAATTCTCCTACGAGCAGTACTTC. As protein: CSARDGGGGPTEFSYEQYF.

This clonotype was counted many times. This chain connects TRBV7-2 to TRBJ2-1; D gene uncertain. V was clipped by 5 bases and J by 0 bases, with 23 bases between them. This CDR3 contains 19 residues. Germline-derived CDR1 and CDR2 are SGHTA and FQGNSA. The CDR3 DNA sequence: TGTGCCAGCAGCCCTCTTCCGGACCCACTTTCGAGCTCCTACAATGAGCAGTTCTTC. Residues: CASSPLPDPLSSSYNEQFF.

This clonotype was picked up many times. CDR3 in amino acids: CASSLTSGDYNEQFF. CDR3 nucleotides: TGTGCCAGCAGCTTGACTAGCGGAGATTACAATGAGCAGTTCTTC. The rearrangement joins TRBV7-2 to TRBJ2-1, with TRBD2 matching over 9 bases. The CDR3 is made up of 15 amino acids. Germline loops: CDR1 SGHTA, CDR2 FQGNSA. The junction had 4 bases not matched to a gene; V was cut back by 3 bases and J by 4 bases.